The source of this T cell receptor beta chain is a study of a mutant IDH1 vaccine in newly diagnosed glioma. The protocol was immunoSEQ multiplex PCR, while the TCRdb copy is restricted to in-frame clones and leaves out a portion. Of about 38,000 clones listed, 75% to 85% are singletons. Time point here: baseline, week 1 (first vaccination visit). Described treatment: pre-vaccination baseline after standard-of-care therapy. Astrocytomas found in donors were new, WHO grade 3 or 4, IDH1-mutant and ATRX-lost. Losses at the gene ends were 0 bases for V and 0 bases for J; bases not matched to a gene: 3. CDR3 size: 16 residues. Germline loops: CDR1 SGHRS, CDR2 YFSETQ.

The rearrangement links TRBV5-1 to TRBJ2-1, with TRBD1 matching 7 bases. The sequencing used PBMCs, collected from a glioma patient treated with radiotherapy, temozolomide or both. The TCR sequence derives from a man aged 40-49 years with glioma. Some clones in this sample may be carry-over from other donors' samples. The CDR3 reads CASSLAGGSSYNEQFF. In DNA, the CDR3 is TGCGCCAGCAGCTTGGCAGGGGGTAGCTCCTACAATGAGCAGTTCTTC.